This is a list of T cell receptor beta chains from one sample in a study of OX40 agonist ivuxolimab in advanced cancers. The method was immunoSEQ multiplex PCR; TCRdb's version includes in-frame clones alone and lacks a portion of them. The repertoire has roughly 73,000 clones, around nine tenths of them found once; the top ten carry around 2.6%. This specimen was CD4+ or CD8+ T cells sorted from blood, taken in a trial of the OX40 agonist ivuxolimab. The origin of the receptors is an adult with an advanced solid tumor such as melanoma, head and neck, liver or kidney cancer. The conserved cysteine and the conserved F or W are not part of the CDR3 here. The order of the fields is J gene, clone size, V gene, CDR3 protein. Only some rows state a clone size, as once, few, many or a class for expanded clones.

J gene: TRBJ2-5
clone size: -
V gene: TRBV9
CDR3 protein: ASSAGLAGGVQETQY

J gene: TRBJ1-4
clone size: -
V gene: TRBV2
CDR3 protein: ASNFYTNEKLF

J gene: TRBJ1-2
clone size: -
V gene: TRBV7-8
CDR3 protein: ASSLAGAGGLYGYT

J gene: TRBJ2-7
clone size: -
V gene: TRBV27
CDR3 protein: ASSFLGTASYEQY

J gene: TRBJ1-6
clone size: -
V gene: TRBV2
CDR3 protein: ASRTDAKNSPLH

J gene: TRBJ2-1
clone size: -
V gene: TRBV9
CDR3 protein: ASSVTPGRGDNEQF

J gene: TRBJ2-5
clone size: -
V gene: TRBV11-3
CDR3 protein: ASSPLGYETQY

J gene: TRBJ2-7
clone size: -
V gene: TRBV2
CDR3 protein: ASTQGSYEQY

J gene: TRBJ1-3
clone size: -
V gene: TRBV4-1
CDR3 protein: ASSQEQGFSGNTIY

J gene: TRBJ1-1
clone size: -
V gene: TRBV6-1
CDR3 protein: ASSRTGDTEAF

J gene: TRBJ1-3
clone size: -
V gene: TRBV11-2
CDR3 protein: ASSLGDRGTIY

J gene: TRBJ2-1
clone size: -
V gene: TRBV7-9
CDR3 protein: ASSLLASNNEQF

J gene: TRBJ2-3
clone size: -
V gene: TRBV2
CDR3 protein: ASSQGLAGGETQY

J gene: TRBJ2-2
clone size: -
V gene: TRBV5-4
CDR3 protein: ASSPSGGGTGELF

J gene: TRBJ1-2
clone size: -
V gene: TRBV5-1
CDR3 protein: ASSLAPTGSGGYT

J gene: TRBJ2-3
clone size: -
V gene: TRBV6-6
CDR3 protein: ASTSRGVGDTQY

J gene: TRBJ1-1
clone size: -
V gene: TRBV6-1
CDR3 protein: ASSSRANTEAF

J gene: TRBJ2-3
clone size: -
V gene: TRBV6-4
CDR3 protein: ASSDSWGTGDTQY

J gene: TRBJ1-5
clone size: -
V gene: TRBV28
CDR3 protein: ASNPAGQPQH

J gene: TRBJ1-2
clone size: -
V gene: TRBV25-1
CDR3 protein: ASSSSYRGGDGYT

J gene: TRBJ1-6
clone size: -
V gene: TRBV10-3
CDR3 protein: AISETGGLNNSPLH

J gene: TRBJ2-3
clone size: -
V gene: TRBV28
CDR3 protein: ASRKGDRSTDTQY

J gene: TRBJ2-5
clone size: -
V gene: TRBV29-1
CDR3 protein: SVGGQGAGETQY

J gene: TRBJ1-2
clone size: -
V gene: TRBV5-1
CDR3 protein: ASSLNVNYGYT

J gene: TRBJ1-1
clone size: -
V gene: TRBV5-4
CDR3 protein: ASSTLLPGTGNTEAF

J gene: TRBJ1-1
clone size: few
V gene: TRBV4-1
CDR3 protein: ASSPTGRVANTEAF

J gene: TRBJ1-2
clone size: -
V gene: TRBV11-2
CDR3 protein: ASSLADSYGYT

J gene: TRBJ2-7
clone size: -
V gene: TRBV19
CDR3 protein: ASSPRGGPNYEQY

J gene: TRBJ2-7
clone size: -
V gene: TRBV7-2
CDR3 protein: ASSPDSNSGGYEQY

J gene: TRBJ1-1
clone size: -
V gene: TRBV9
CDR3 protein: ASSVGSGEGKRTEAF

J gene: TRBJ1-1
clone size: -
V gene: TRBV5-1
CDR3 protein: ASSLASKRSEAF

J gene: TRBJ2-5
clone size: -
V gene: TRBV11-2
CDR3 protein: ASSYTRRGQETQY

J gene: TRBJ2-3
clone size: -
V gene: TRBV10-1
CDR3 protein: ASSASTDTQY

J gene: TRBJ1-2
clone size: -
V gene: TRBV7-2
CDR3 protein: ASSLERTGGGGYT

J gene: TRBJ2-3
clone size: -
V gene: TRBV19
CDR3 protein: ASSGTSGIDTQY

J gene: TRBJ1-3
clone size: -
V gene: TRBV6-4
CDR3 protein: ASSSRERDTIY

J gene: TRBJ2-7
clone size: -
V gene: TRBV5-1
CDR3 protein: ASSLNRAAYEQY

J gene: TRBJ2-7
clone size: -
V gene: TRBV19
CDR3 protein: ASSIDRAPSYEQY

J gene: TRBJ2-1
clone size: -
V gene: TRBV11-3
CDR3 protein: ASSLDGGSSYNEQF

J gene: TRBJ1-3
clone size: -
V gene: TRBV11-2
CDR3 protein: ASSPRGGGGNTIY

J gene: TRBJ2-7
clone size: -
V gene: TRBV11-2
CDR3 protein: ASSLDLSSVVQVLEQY

J gene: TRBJ2-3
clone size: once
V gene: TRBV4-2
CDR3 protein: ASSPQSGTVTTDTQY

J gene: TRBJ2-3
clone size: -
V gene: TRBV29-1
CDR3 protein: SVENPRTGGPGGILGFATDTQY

J gene: TRBJ2-7
clone size: -
V gene: TRBV11-3
CDR3 protein: ASSDPARDLYEQY

J gene: TRBJ1-4
clone size: -
V gene: TRBV5-1
CDR3 protein: ASSWGTGADEKLF

J gene: TRBJ2-7
clone size: -
V gene: TRBV5-1
CDR3 protein: ASSSGGYEQY

J gene: TRBJ2-2
clone size: -
V gene: TRBV6-1
CDR3 protein: ASRSGRAQTGELF

J gene: TRBJ1-5
clone size: -
V gene: TRBV19
CDR3 protein: ASRLYNQPQH

J gene: TRBJ1-2
clone size: once
V gene: TRBV9
CDR3 protein: ASSAGTANVNYGYT

J gene: TRBJ1-4
clone size: -
V gene: TRBV29-1
CDR3 protein: SVREGGEKLF

J gene: TRBJ2-3
clone size: -
V gene: TRBV4-2
CDR3 protein: ASSQAFDTQY

J gene: TRBJ1-5
clone size: -
V gene: TRBV6-4
CDR3 protein: ASSDSRVGQEEHSNQPQH

J gene: TRBJ2-6
clone size: -
V gene: TRBV5-5
CDR3 protein: ASSLVAGGHRGANVLT

J gene: TRBJ1-4
clone size: -
V gene: TRBV5-1
CDR3 protein: ASALGFNEKLF

J gene: TRBJ2-3
clone size: -
V gene: TRBV9
CDR3 protein: ASSLSTDTQY

J gene: TRBJ2-7
clone size: -
V gene: TRBV7-9
CDR3 protein: ASRNDRVEVGEQY

J gene: TRBJ2-5
clone size: -
V gene: TRBV5-8
CDR3 protein: ASSPSRGSVVGTQY

J gene: TRBJ2-5
clone size: once
V gene: TRBV19
CDR3 protein: ASSPPPGIGETQY

J gene: TRBJ1-1
clone size: -
V gene: TRBV11-2
CDR3 protein: ASSLLGALEAF